The 11 T cell receptor beta chains given below trace back to one sample, sequenced in a study of identical twins. In TCRdb, the 5' RACE reads were re-called with MiXCR into one record per CDR3 protein. The sample includes hundreds of thousands of distinct CDR3 sequences, around 6.1% of them seen just once. The sample consisted of naive T cells sorted from blood. The receptors stem from a man younger than 35 in good health.

The V call is TRBV2, the J call TRBJ2-5; D possibly matches TRBD1 or TRBD2 (6 bases each). Germline assignment: CDR1 SNHLY and CDR2 FYNNEI. The CDR3 contains 13 residues. V was cut by 6 bases and J by 3 bases, with 11 bases left in between. The CDR3 DNA reads TGTGCCAGCAGGGCGGGACACGAAGAGACCCAGTACTTC. This codes for CASRAGHEETQYF.

Ten or more counts support this clonotype. The CDR3 region is CSVDGPNEKLFF. The CDR3 DNA is TGCAGCGTTGATGGCCCTAATGAAAAACTGTTTTTT. The chain is built from TRBV29-1 and TRBJ1-4; D gene ambiguous. From germline, CDR1 is SQVTM and CDR2 ANQGSEA. The CDR3 extends over 12 amino acids. V was clipped by 3 bases and J by 3 bases, with 5 bases between them.

The gene calls are TRBV6-4 and TRBJ1-6; TRBD1 aligns across 11 bases. With 5 bases clipped from V and 6 bases from J, the junction kept 3 bases outside the gene matches. The germline V gene has CDR1 MRHNA and CDR2 SNTAGT. CDR3 length: 15 amino acids. The CDR3 DNA sequence: TGTGCCAGCAGTCCGGACAGGGGGCGTAATTCACCCCTCCACTTT. Amino acid sequence: CASSPDRGRNSPLHF.

The rearrangement links TRBV6-4 to TRBJ2-1, with 8 bases fitting TRBD2. The CDR3 totals 15 residues. Germline CDR1 reads MRHNA; CDR2 reads SNTAGT. Trimming cost V 3 bases and J 6 bases; bases outside gene matches: 7. The CDR3 here is CASSEHSGSFNEQFF. The CDR3 DNA reads TGTGCCAGCAGTGAACACAGCGGGAGTTTCAATGAGCAGTTCTTC.

This clonotype was found many times. The rearrangement links TRBV7-9 to TRBJ1-4; TRBD1 might be the D (5 bases). CDR3 size: 15 residues. Germline loops: CDR1 SEHNR, CDR2 FQNEAQ (reference sequence). V was pared by 2 bases and J by 4 bases, with 11 bases between. The DNA of the CDR3 is TGTGCCAGCAGCTTAAGGGACGGCCTTAATGAAAAACTGTTTTTT. It encodes CASSLRDGLNEKLFF.

This clonotype was observed a handful of times. This rearrangement joins TRBV14 to TRBJ1-6; D is undetermined. The CDR3 is made up of 16 amino acids. Between the trimmed V and J ends, which lost 1 base and 8 bases, there was a span of 15 bases. Per germline, CDR1 SGHDN and CDR2 FVKESK. In DNA, the CDR3 is TGTGCCAGCAGCCAAGTTATCAACTCCCGGTATTCACCCCTCCACTTT. Translation gives CASSQVINSRYSPLHF.

The chain employs TRBV15 and TRBJ2-7; D ambiguous. CDR1 is LNHNV and CDR2 is YYDKDF in the germline V gene (reference sequence). CDR3 length equals 18 residues. The germline V and J ends were trimmed by 1 base and 0 bases, with 19 bases remaining between them. The CDR3 region has the DNA TGTGCCACCAGCAGAGCACCTCCCGGCAGCTCGAGCTCCTACGAGCAGTACTTC. Amino acid sequence: CATSRAPPGSSSSYEQYF.

CDR3 DNA: TGTGCCAGCAGCTTATGGTGGGCGTTAGCGGGAGCAGAAATAGCCGGGGAGCTGTTTTTT. Translated, it gives CASSLWWALAGAEIAGELFF. The gene calls are TRBV11-2 and TRBJ2-2; the match to TRBD2 covers 9 bases. V lost 2 bases to trimming and J lost 6 bases; unmatched junction nucleotides: 19. The germline V gene encodes CDR1 SGHAT and CDR2 FQNNGV. The CDR3 sequence is 20 residues long.

This clonotype was found once. With a much larger clone just one base away, this may be a read error. The genes are TRBV20-1 and TRBJ2-3; tentative D call: TRBD1 (6 bases). CDR3 length: 14 amino acids. Germline assignment: CDR1 DFQATT and CDR2 SNEGSKA (reference sequence). The CDR3 sequence: CSVQQGIGTDSQYF. CDR3 DNA sequence: TGCAGTGTCCAACAGGGTATCGGCACAGATTCGCAGTATTTT.

The chain has TRBV4-1 and TRBJ2-2, with a possible D match to TRBD2 (5 bases). This CDR3 is 13 amino acids long. Germline V gene data show CDR1 as MGHRA and CDR2 as YSYEKL. The V end was cut by 3 bases, the J end by 4 bases, with 6 bases between. The CDR3 is CASSQDFTGELFF. CDR3 sequence (DNA): TGCGCCAGCAGCCAGGACTTCACCGGGGAGCTGTTTTTT.

This clonotype was detected ten times or more. The V call is TRBV28, the J call TRBJ2-3; 8 nucleotides align to TRBD1. Germline values: CDR1 MDHEN, CDR2 SYDVKM. CDR3 length: 17 amino acids. After removal of 4 bases from V and 2 bases from J, the junction contained 11 bases not matched to a gene. CDR3 protein: CASSSSDVTGATDTQYF. In DNA, the CDR3 is TGTGCCAGCAGTTCATCAGACGTGACAGGGGCCACAGATACGCAGTATTTT.